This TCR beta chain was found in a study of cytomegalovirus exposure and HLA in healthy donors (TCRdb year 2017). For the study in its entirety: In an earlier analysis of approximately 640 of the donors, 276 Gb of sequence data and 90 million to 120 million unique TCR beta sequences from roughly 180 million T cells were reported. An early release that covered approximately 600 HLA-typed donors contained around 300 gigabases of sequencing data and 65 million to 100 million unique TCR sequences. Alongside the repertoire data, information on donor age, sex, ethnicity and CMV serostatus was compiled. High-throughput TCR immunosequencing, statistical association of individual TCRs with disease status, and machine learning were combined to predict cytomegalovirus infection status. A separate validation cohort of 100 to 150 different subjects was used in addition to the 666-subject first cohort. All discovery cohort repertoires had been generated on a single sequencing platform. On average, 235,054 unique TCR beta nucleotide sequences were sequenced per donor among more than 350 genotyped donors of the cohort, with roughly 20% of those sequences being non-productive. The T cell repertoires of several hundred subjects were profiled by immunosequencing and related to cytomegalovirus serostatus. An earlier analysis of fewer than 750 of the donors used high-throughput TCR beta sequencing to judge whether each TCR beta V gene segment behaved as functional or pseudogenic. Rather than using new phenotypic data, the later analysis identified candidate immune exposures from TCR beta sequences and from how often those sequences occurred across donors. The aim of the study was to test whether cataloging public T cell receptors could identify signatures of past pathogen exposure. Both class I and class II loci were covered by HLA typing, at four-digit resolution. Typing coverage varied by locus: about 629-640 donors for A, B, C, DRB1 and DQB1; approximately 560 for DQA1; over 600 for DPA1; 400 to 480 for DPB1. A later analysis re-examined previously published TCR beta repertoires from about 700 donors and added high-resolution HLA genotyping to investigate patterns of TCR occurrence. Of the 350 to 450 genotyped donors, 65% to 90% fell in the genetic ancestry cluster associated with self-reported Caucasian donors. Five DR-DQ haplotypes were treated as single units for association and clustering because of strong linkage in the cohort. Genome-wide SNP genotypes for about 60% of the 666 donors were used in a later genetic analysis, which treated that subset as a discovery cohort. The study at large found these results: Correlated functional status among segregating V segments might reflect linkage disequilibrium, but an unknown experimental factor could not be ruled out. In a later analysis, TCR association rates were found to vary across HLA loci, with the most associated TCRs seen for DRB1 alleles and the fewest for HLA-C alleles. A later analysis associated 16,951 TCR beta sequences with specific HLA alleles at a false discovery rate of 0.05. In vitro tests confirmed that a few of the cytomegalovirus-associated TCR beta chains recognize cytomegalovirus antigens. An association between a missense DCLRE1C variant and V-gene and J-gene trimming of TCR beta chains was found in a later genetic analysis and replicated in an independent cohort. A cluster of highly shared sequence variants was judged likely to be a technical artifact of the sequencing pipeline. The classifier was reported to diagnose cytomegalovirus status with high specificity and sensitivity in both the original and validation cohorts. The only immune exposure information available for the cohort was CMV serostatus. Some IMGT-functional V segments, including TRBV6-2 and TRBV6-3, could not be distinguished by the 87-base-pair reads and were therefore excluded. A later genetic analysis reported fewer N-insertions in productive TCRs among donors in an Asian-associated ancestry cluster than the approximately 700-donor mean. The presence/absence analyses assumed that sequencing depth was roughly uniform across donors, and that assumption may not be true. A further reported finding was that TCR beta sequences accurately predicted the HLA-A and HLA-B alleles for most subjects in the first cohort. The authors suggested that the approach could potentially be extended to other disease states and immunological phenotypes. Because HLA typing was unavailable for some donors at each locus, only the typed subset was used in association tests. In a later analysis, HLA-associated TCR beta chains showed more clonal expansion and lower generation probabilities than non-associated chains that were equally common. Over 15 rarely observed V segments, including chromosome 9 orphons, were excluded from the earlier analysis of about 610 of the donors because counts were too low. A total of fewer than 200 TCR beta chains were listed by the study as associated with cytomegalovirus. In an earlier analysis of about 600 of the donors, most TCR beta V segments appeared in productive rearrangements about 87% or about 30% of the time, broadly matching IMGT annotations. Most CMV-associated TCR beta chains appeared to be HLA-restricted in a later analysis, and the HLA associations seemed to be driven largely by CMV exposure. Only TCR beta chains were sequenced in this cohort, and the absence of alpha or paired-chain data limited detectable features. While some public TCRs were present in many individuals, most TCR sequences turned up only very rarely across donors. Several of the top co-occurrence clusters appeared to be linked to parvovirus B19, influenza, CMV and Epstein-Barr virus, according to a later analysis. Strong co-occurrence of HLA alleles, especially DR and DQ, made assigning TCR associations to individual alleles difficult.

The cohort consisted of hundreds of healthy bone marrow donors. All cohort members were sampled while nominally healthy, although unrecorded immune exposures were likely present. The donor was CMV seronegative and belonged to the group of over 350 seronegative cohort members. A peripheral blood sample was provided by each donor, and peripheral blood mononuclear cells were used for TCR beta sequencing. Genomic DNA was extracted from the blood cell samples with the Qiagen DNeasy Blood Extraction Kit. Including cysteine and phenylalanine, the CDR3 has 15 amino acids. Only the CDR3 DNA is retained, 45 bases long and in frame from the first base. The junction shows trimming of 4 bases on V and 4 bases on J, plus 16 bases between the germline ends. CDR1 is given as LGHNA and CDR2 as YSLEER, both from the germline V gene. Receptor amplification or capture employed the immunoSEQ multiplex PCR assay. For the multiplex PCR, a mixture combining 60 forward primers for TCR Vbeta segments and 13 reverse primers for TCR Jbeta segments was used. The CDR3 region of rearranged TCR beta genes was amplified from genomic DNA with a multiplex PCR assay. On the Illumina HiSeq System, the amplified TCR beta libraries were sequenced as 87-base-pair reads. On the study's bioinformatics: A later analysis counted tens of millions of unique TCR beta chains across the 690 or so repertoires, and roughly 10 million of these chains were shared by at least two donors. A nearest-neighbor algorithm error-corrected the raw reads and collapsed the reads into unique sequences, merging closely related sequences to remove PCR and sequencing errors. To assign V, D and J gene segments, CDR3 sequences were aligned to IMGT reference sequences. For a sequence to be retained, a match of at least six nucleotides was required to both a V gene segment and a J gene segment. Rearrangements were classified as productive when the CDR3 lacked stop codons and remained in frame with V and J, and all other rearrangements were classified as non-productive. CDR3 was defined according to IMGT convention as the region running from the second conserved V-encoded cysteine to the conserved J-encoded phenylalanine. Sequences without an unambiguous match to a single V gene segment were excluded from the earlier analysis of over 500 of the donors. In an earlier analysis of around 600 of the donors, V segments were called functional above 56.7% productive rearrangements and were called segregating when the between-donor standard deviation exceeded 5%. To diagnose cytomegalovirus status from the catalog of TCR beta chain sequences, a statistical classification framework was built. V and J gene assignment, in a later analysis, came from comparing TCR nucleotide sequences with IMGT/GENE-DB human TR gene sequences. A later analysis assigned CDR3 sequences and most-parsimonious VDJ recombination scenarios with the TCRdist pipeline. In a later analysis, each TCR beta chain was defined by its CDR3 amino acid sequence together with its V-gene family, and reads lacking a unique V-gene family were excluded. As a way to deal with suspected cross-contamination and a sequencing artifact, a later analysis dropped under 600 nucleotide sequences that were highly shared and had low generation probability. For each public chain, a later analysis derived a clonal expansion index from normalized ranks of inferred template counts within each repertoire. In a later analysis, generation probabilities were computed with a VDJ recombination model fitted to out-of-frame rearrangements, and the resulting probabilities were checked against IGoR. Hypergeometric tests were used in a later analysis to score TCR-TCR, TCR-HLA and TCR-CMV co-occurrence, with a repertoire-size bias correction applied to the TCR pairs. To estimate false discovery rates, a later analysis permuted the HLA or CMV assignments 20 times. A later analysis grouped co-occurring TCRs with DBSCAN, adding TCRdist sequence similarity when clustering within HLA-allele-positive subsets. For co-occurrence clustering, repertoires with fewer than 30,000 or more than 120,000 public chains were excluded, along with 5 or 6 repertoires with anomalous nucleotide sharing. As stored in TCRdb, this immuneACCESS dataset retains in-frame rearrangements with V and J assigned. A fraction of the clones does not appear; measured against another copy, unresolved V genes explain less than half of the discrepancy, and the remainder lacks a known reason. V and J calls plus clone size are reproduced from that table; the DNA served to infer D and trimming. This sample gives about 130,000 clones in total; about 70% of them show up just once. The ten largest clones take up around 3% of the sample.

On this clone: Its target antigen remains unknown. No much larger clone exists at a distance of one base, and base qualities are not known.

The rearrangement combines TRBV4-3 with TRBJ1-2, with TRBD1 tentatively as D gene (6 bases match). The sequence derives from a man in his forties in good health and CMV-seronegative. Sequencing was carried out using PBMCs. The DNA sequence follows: TGCGCCAGCAGCCCCGGACGGGGGGCTCTCTATGGCTACACCTTC. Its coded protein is CASSPGRGALYGYTF.